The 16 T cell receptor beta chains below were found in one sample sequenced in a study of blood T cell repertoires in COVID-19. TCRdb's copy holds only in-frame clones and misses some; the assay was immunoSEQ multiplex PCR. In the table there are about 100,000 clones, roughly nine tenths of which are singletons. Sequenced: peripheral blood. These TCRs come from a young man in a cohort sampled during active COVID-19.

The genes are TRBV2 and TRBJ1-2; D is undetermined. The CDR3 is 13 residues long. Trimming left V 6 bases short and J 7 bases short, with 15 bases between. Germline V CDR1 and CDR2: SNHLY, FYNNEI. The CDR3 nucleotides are TGTGCCAGCAGGTGGGAGGGCTGGGGTGGCTACACCTTC. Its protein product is CASRWEGWGGYTF.

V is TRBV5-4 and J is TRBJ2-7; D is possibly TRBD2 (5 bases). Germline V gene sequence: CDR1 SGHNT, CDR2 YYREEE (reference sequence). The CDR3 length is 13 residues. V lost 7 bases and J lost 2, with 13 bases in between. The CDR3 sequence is CASRLYGTYEQYF. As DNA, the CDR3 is TGTGCCAGCCGACTATACGGTACCTACGAGCAGTACTTC.

As DNA, the CDR3 is TGTGCCATCAGTGGAGGAGCCCCGACTAGCGGGGCCCCACCGAACGCCTACGAGCAGTACTTC. As protein: CAISGGAPTSGAPPNAYEQYF. The chain joins TRBV10-3 to TRBJ2-7; 11 nucleotides align to TRBD2. From germline, CDR1 is ENHRY and CDR2 SYGVKD. The V and J ends lost 4 bases and 2 bases, in that order; junction bases with no gene match: 22. The CDR3 is 21 amino acids.

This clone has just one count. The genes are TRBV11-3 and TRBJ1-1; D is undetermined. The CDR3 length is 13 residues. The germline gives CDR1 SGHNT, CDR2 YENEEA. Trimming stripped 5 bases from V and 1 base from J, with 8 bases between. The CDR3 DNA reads TGTGCCAGCAGCCATCGGGGGAACACTGAAGCTTTCTTT. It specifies CASSHRGNTEAFF. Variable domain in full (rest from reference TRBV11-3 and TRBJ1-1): EAGVVQSPRYKIIEKKQPVAFWCNPISGHNTLYWYLQNLGQGPELLIRYENEEAVDDSQLPKDRFSAERLKGVDSTLKIQPAELGDSAVYLCASSHRGNTEAFFGQGTRLTVV.

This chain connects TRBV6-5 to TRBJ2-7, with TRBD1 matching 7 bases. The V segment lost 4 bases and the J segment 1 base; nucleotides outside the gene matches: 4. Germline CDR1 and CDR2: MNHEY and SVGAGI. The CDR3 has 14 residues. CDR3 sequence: CASSSQGRSYEQYF. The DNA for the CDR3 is TGTGCCAGCAGTTCACAGGGGCGATCCTACGAGCAGTACTTC.

This CDR3 reads CASSLDNNQPQHF. The CDR3 region has the DNA TGTGCCAGCAGCTTAGACAACAATCAGCCCCAGCATTTT. The V call is TRBV11-2, the J call TRBJ1-5, with D unresolved. Germline loops: CDR1 SGHAT, CDR2 FQNNGV. V lost 0 bases to trimming and J lost 3 bases, with 3 bases between them. CDR3 length equals 13 residues.

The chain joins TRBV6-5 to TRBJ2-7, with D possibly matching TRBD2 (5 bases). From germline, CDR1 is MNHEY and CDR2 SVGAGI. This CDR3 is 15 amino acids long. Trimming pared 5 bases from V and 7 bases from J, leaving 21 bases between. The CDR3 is CASSRRATGSGEQYF. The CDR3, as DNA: TGTGCCAGCAGTCGCCGGGCGACCGGATCGGGGGAGCAGTACTTC.

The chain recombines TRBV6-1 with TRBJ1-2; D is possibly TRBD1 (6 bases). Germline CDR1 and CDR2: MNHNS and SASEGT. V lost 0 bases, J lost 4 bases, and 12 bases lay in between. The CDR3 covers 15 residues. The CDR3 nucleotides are TGTGCCAGCAGTGAAGCCCTCGGACAGCTCTATGGCTACACCTTC. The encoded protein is CASSEALGQLYGYTF.

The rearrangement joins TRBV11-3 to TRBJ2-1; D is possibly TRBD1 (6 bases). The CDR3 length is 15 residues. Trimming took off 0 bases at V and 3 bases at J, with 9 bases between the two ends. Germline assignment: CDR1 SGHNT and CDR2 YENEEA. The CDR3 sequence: CASSLDQGLYNEQFF. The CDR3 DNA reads TGTGCCAGCAGCTTAGATCAGGGGCTCTACAATGAGCAGTTCTTC.

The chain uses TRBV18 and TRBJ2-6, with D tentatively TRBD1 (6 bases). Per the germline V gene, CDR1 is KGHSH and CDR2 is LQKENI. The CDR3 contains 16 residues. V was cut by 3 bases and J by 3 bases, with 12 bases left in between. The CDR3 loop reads CASSPYAGDGANVLTF. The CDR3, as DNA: TGTGCCAGCTCACCGTACGCAGGGGATGGGGCCAACGTCCTGACTTTC.

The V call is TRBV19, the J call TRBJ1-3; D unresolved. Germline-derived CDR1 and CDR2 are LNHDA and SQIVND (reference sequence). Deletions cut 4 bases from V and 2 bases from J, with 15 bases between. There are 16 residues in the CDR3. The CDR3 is CASSTIQGRPGNTIYF. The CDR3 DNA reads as TGTGCCAGTAGTACAATCCAAGGGAGACCTGGAAACACCATATATTTT.

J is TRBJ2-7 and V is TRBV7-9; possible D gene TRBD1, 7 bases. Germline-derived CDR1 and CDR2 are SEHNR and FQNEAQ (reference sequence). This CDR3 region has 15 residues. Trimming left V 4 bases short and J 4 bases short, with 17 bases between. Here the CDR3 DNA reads TGTGCCAGCAGCTCCTCGGCGGCAGGGGGGTACGAGCAGTACTTC. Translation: CASSSSAAGGYEQYF.

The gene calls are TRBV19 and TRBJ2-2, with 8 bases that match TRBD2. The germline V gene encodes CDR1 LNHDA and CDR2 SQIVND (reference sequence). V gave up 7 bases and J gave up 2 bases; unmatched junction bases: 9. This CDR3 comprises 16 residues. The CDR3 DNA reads TGTGCCAGTACCCTAGGACGGGGGGGTAACACCGGGGAGCTGTTTTTT. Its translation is CASTLGRGGNTGELFF.

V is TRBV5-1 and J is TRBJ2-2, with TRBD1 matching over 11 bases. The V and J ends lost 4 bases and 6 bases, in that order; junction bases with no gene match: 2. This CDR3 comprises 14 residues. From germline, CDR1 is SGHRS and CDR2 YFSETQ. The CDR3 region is CASSRTGGAGELFF. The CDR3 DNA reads TGCGCCAGCAGCCGGACAGGGGGCGCCGGGGAGCTGTTTTTT.

CDR3 sequence reads: CASSPIVQVGDEQYF. The CDR3 DNA is TGTGCCAGCTCACCGATCGTCCAGGTAGGCGACGAGCAGTACTTC. The chain couples TRBV18 to TRBJ2-7, with D hard to call. The V and J ends lost 3 bases and 5 bases respectively, with 17 bases between them. Germline CDR1 and CDR2: KGHSH and LQKENI. This CDR3 is built from 15 residues.

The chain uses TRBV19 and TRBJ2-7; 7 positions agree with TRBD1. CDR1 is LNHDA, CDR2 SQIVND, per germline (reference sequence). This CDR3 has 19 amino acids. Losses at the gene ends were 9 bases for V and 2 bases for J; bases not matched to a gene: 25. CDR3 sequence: CASPLSIASRDRATYEQYF. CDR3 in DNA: TGTGCCAGCCCTCTATCGATCGCTAGCCGGGACAGAGCTACCTACGAGCAGTACTTC.